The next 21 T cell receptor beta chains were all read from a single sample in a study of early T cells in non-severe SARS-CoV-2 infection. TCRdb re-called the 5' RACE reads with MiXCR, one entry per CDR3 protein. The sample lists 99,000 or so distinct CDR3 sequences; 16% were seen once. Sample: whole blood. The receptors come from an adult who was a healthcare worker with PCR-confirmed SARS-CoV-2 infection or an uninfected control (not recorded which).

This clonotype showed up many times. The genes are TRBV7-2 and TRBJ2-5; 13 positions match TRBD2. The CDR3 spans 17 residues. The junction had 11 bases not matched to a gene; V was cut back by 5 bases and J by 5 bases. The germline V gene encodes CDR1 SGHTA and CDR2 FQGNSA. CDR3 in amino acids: CASSVRPGLAGRETQYF. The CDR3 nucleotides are TGTGCCAGCAGCGTTCGACCGGGACTAGCGGGGAGGGAGACCCAGTACTTC.

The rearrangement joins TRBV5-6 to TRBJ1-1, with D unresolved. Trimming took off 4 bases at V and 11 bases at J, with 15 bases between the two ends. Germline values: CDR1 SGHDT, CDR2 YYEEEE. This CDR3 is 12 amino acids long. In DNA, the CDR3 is TGTGCCAGCAGCCTTACCCGGGGAGGGGCTTTCTTT. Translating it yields CASSLTRGGAFF.

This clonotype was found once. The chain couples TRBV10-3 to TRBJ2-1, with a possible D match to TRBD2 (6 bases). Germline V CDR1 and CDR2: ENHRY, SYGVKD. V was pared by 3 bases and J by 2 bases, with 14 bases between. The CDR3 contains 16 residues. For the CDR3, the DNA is TGTGCCATCAGTGATAATTCGGGAGTAGCCTACAATGAGCAGTTCTTC. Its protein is CAISDNSGVAYNEQFF.

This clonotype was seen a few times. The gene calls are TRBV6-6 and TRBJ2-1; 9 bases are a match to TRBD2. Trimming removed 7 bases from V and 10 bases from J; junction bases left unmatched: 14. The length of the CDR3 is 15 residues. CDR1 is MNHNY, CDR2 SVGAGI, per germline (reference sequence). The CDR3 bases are TGTGCCAGCACCCTCGAAGGAGCGGGAGGTTGGGAGCAGTTCTTC. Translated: CASTLEGAGGWEQFF.

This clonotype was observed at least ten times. The CDR3 DNA sequence: TGTGCCAGCAGCCGCCCGGGGGGGGCTTTAACCGGGGAGCTGTTTTTT. As protein: CASSRPGGALTGELFF. J is TRBJ2-2 and V is TRBV3-1, with 8 bases aligning to TRBD2. Losses at the gene ends were 4 bases for V and 5 bases for J; bases not matched to a gene: 9. The CDR3 consists of 16 residues. CDR1 LGHDT and CDR2 YNNKEL come from the germline V gene (reference sequence).

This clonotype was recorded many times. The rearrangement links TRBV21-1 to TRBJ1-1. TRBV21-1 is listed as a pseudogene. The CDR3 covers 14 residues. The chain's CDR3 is CASSKERQNTEAFF. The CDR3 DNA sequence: TGTGCCAGCAGCAAAGAACGACAGAACACTGAAGCTTTCTTT.

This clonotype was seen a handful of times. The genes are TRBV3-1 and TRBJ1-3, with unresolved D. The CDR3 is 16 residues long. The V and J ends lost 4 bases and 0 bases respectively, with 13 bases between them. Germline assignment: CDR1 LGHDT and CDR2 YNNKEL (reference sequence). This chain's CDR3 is CASSLSSGSSGNTIYF. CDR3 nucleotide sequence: TGTGCCAGCAGCCTCAGCTCCGGCAGCTCTGGAAACACCATATATTTT.

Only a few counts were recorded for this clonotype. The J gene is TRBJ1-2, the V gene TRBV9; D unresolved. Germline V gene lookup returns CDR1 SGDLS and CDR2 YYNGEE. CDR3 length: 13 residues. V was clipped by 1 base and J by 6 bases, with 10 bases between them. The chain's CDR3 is CASSVLVGDGYTF. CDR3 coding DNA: TGTGCCAGCAGCGTATTAGTAGGCGATGGCTACACCTTC. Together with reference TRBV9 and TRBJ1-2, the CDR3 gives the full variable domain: DSGVTQTPKHLITATGQRVTLRCSPRSGDLSVYWYQQSLDQGLQFLIQYYNGEERAKGNILERFSAQQFPDLHSELNLSSLELGDSALYFCASSVLVGDGYTFGSGTRLTVV.

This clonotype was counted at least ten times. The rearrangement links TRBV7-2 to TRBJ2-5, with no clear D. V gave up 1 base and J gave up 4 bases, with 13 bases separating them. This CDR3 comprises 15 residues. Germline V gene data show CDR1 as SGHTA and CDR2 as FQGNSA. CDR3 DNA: TGTGCCAGCAGCTTAGGGTTTGAGCTTCTAGAGACCCAGTACTTC. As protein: CASSLGFELLETQYF.

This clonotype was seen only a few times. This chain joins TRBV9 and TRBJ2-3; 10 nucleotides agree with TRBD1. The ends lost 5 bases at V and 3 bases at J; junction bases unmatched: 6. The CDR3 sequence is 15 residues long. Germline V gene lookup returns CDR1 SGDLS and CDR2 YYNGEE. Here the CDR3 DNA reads TGTGCCAGCAGGACGGGACAGGGGAGTACAGATACGCAGTATTTT. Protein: CASRTGQGSTDTQYF.

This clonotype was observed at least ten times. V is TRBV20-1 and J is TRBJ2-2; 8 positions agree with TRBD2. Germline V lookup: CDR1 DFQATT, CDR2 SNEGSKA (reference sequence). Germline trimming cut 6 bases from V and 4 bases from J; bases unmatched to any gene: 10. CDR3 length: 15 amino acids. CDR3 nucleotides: TGCAGTGCCCCCACCGGGGGGGCGGTCACCGGGGAGCTGTTTTTT. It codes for CSAPTGGAVTGELFF.

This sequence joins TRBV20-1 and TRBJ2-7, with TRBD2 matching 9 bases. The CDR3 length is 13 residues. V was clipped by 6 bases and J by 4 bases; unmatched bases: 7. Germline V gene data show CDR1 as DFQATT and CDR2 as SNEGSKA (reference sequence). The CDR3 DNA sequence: TGCAGTGCAGTAGCGGGAGTAAAGTACGAGCAGTACTTC. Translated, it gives CSAVAGVKYEQYF.

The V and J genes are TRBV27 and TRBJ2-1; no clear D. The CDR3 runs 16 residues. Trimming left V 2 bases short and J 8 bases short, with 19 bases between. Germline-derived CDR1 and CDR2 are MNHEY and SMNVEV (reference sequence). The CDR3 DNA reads TGTGCCAGCAGTTTAACCCGACGGATATTTTTGGATGAGCAGTTCTTC. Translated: CASSLTRRIFLDEQFF.

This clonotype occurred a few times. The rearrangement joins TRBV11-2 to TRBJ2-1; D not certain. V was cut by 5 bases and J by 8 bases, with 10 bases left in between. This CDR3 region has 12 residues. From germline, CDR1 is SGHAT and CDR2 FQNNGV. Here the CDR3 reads CASSPDAYEQFF. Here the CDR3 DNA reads TGTGCCAGCAGCCCGGACGCCTATGAGCAGTTCTTC.

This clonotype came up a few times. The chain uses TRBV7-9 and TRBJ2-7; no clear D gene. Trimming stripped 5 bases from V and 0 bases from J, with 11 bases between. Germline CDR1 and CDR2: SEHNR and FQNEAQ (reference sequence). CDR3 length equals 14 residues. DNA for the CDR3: TGTGCCAGCAGCCCCCCCGTAAGCTCCTACGAGCAGTACTTC. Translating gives CASSPPVSSYEQYF.

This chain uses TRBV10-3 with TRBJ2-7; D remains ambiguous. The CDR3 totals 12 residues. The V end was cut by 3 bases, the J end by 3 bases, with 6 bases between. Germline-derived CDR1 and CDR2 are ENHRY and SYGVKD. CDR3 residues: CAISEFYYEQYF. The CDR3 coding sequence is TGTGCCATCAGTGAATTTTACTACGAGCAGTACTTC.

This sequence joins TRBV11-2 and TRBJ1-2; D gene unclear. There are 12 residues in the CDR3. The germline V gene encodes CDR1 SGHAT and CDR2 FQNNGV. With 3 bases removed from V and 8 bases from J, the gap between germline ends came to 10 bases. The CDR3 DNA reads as TGTGCCAGCAGCTTGTATTTCGGAGGCTACACCTTC. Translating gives CASSLYFGGYTF. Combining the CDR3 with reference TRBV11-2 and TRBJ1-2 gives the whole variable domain EAGVAQSPRYKIIEKRQSVAFWCNPISGHATLYWYQQILGQGPKLLIQFQNNGVVDDSQLPKDRFSAERLKGVDSTLKIQPAKLEDSAVYLCASSLYFGGYTFGSGTRLTVV.

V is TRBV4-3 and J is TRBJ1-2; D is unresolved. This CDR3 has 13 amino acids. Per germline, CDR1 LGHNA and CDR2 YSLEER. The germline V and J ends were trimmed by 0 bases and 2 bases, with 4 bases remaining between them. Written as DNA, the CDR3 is TGCGCCAGCAGCCAAGACAGGAACTATGGCTACACCTTC. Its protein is CASSQDRNYGYTF.

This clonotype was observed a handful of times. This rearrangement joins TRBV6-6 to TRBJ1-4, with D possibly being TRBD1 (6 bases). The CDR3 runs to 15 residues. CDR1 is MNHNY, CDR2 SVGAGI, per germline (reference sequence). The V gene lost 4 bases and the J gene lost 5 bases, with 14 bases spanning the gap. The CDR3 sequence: CASSSEGGANEKLFF. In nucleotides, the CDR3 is TGTGCCAGCAGTTCCGAGGGGGGCGCAAATGAAAAACTGTTTTTT.

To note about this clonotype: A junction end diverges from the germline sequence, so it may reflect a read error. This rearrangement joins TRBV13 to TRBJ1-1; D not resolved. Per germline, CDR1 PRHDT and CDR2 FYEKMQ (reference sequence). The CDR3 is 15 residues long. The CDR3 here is CAGSSGRLSNTEAFF. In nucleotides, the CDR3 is TGTGCCGGCAGCTCCGGACGGCTTTCGAACACCGAAGCTTTCTTT. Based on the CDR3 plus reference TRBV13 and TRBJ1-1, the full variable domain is AAGVIQSPRHLIKEKRETATLKCYPIPRHDTVYWYQQGPGQDPQFLISFYEKMQSDKGSIPDRFSAQQFSDYHSELNMSSLELGDSALYFCAGSSGRLSNTEAFFGQGTRLTVV.

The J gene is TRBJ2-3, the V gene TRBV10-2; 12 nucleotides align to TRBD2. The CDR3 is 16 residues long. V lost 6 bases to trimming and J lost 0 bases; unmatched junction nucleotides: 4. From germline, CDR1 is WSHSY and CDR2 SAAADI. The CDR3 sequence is CASSTGLAGSTDTQYF. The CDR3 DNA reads TGCGCCAGCAGCACTGGACTAGCGGGGAGCACAGATACGCAGTATTTT.